These 22 T cell receptor beta chains were all obtained from the same sample, sequenced in a study of CD8 T cells in Susac syndrome. With random hexamers, reverse transcription was performed on about 0.5 to 1 ug of RNA. TCRdb reprocessed the immunoSEQ multiplex PCR reads with MiXCR, giving one entry per CDR3 protein. The table records about 120,000 distinct CDR3 sequences, 94% of them present only once. What was sequenced was CD4+ T cells from PBMCs. The origin of the receptors is a human donor in good health.

The rearrangement links TRBV3-1 to TRBJ1-2; D gene unclear. Trimming cost V 0 bases and J 6 bases, with 11 bases left between them. This CDR3 region has 14 residues. Germline CDR1 reads LGHDT; CDR2 reads YNNKEL (reference sequence). The CDR3 nucleotides are TGTGCCAGCAGCCAAGATTCACCTAGGAATGGCTACACCTTC. Its translation: CASSQDSPRNGYTF.

V is TRBV9 and J is TRBJ2-3; unclear D gene. The ends were cut back, 0 bases at V and 4 bases at J, with 3 bases in the middle. This CDR3 has 12 amino acids. CDR1 is SGDLS and CDR2 is YYNGEE in the germline V gene. The CDR3 DNA is TGTGCCAGCAGCGTAGGTGCAGATACGCAGTATTTT. Residues: CASSVGADTQYF.

This chain joins TRBV3-1 and TRBJ1-1; D possibly corresponds to TRBD1 (6 bases). The CDR3 covers 18 residues. V lost 5 bases to trimming and J lost 0 bases, with 22 bases between them. Germline V gene lookup returns CDR1 LGHDT and CDR2 YNNKEL (reference sequence). CDR3 residues: CASSFQLPGQIMNTEAFF. The DNA of the CDR3 is TGTGCCAGCAGCTTCCAACTGCCCGGACAGATCATGAACACTGAAGCTTTCTTT.

The rearrangement links TRBV6-5 to TRBJ2-7, with 10 bases matching TRBD2. CDR1 and CDR2 (germline): MNHEY, SVGAGI. V lost 7 bases and J lost 6; bases outside the gene matches: 27. The CDR3 covers 20 residues. Written as DNA, the CDR3 is TGTGCCAGCATTAGAATCGGTCAACTAGCGGGACTCCAACCTGAGGGCGAGCAGTACTTC. This encodes CASIRIGQLAGLQPEGEQYF.

The chain couples TRBV7-9 to TRBJ1-2, with 9 bases fitting TRBD1. Germline lookup yields CDR1 SEHNR and CDR2 FQNEAQ (reference sequence). V lost 3 bases and J lost 8; bases outside the gene matches: 7. The length of the CDR3 is 14 residues. The CDR3 DNA follows: TGTGCCAGCAGCTTCGCCGGGACAGGGAAGGGCTACACCTTC. It codes for CASSFAGTGKGYTF.

J is TRBJ2-1 and V is TRBV7-2; D tentatively reads TRBD1 or TRBD2 (5 bases each). This CDR3 is 15 amino acids long. From germline, CDR1 is SGHTA and CDR2 FQGNSA. The V end was cut by 6 bases, the J end by 8 bases, with 20 bases between. CDR3 DNA sequence: TGTGCCAGCAGTTCCGGCCTAGGGGAGATAGATGAGCAGTTCTTC. Its protein is CASSSGLGEIDEQFF. Based on the CDR3 plus reference TRBV7-2 and TRBJ2-1, the full variable domain is GAGVSQSPSNKVTEKGKDVELRCDPISGHTALYWYRQSLGQGLEFLIYFQGNSAPDKSGLPSDRFSAERTGGSVSTLTIQRTQQEDSAVYLCASSSGLGEIDEQFFGPGTRLTVL.

V and J are TRBV5-1 and TRBJ2-3; TRBD1 might be the D (5 bases). Germline V CDR1 and CDR2: SGHRS, YFSETQ. CDR3 length: 15 amino acids. V dropped 0 bases and J dropped 2 bases, with 10 bases sitting between them. The DNA for the CDR3 is TGCGCCAGCAGCTTGGATGGACACAACACAGATACGCAGTATTTT. It yields the protein CASSLDGHNTDTQYF.

The chain uses TRBV29-1 and TRBJ2-7, with 7 bases lining up with TRBD1. The length of the CDR3 is 12 residues. The junction had 6 bases not matched to a gene; V was cut back by 8 bases and J by 2 bases. CDR1 is SQVTM, CDR2 ANQGSEA, per germline. CDR3 sequence (DNA): TGCAGCATTCGGACAGGACCCTACGAGCAGTACTTC. It is translated as CSIRTGPYEQYF.

The CDR3 here is CSVGPSGNIRTDTQYF. CDR3 DNA sequence: TGCAGCGTGGGCCCTAGCGGGAACATTCGCACAGATACGCAGTATTTT. The V call is TRBV29-1, the J call TRBJ2-3; 9 bases match TRBD2. The J segment lost 1 base and the V segment lost 6 bases, leaving 11 bases of the junction unmatched. The length of the CDR3 is 16 residues. In germline, CDR1 is SQVTM, CDR2 ANQGSEA.

V is TRBV18 and J is TRBJ1-5; D call uncertain. Germline V gene sequence: CDR1 KGHSH, CDR2 LQKENI. The CDR3 has 15 residues. The V and J ends lost 0 bases and 5 bases respectively, with 11 bases between them. The CDR3 spells CASSPPNSGDQPQHF. The CDR3 DNA follows: TGTGCCAGCTCACCACCGAATTCCGGGGATCAGCCCCAGCATTTT.

The chain employs TRBV20-1 and TRBJ1-1; 9 bases are a match to TRBD1. Per the germline V gene, CDR1 is DFQATT and CDR2 is SNEGSKA (reference sequence). There are 12 residues in the CDR3. The trim removed 7 bases at V and 4 bases at J, leaving 4 bases unmatched. The CDR3 protein is CSETGGLTEAFF. The CDR3 nucleotides read TGCAGTGAAACAGGGGGCCTCACTGAAGCTTTCTTT.

The rearrangement uses TRBV24-1 and TRBJ1-1; D is ambiguous. The CDR3 has 15 amino acids. Trimming pared 3 bases from V and 0 bases from J, leaving 10 bases between. The V gene's germline CDR1 is KGHDR and CDR2 SFDVKD. The CDR3 DNA is TGTGCCACCAGTGATCCGCGGGCCTTGAACACTGAAGCTTTCTTT. It codes for CATSDPRALNTEAFF.

The chain employs TRBV7-9 and TRBJ2-2, with TRBD2 as a possible D gene (6 bases). The CDR3 is made up of 18 amino acids. V lost 6 bases to trimming and J lost 4 bases, with 24 bases between them. From germline, CDR1 is SEHNR and CDR2 FQNEAQ (reference sequence). CDR3 amino acids: CASSGWRPGGVVTGELFF. CDR3 DNA: TGTGCCAGCAGTGGATGGCGGCCCGGGGGAGTGGTCACCGGGGAGCTGTTTTTT.

The rearrangement links TRBV7-9 to TRBJ1-1, with D maybe TRBD1 (5 bases). The CDR3 loop spans 12 amino acids. V was cut by 4 bases and J by 6 bases, with 9 bases left in between. Germline V CDR1 and CDR2: SEHNR, FQNEAQ (reference sequence). CDR3 nucleotide sequence: TGTGCCAGCAGCTCCCAACAGGCTGAAGCTTTCTTT. This encodes CASSSQQAEAFF.

The gene calls are TRBV6-1 and TRBJ1-1; D is ambiguous. Looked up from germline, CDR1 is MNHNS and CDR2 is SASEGT. The V gene lost 7 bases and the J gene lost 0 bases, with 9 bases spanning the gap. CDR3 length: 13 amino acids. The DNA for the CDR3 is TGTGCCAGCATTCCATACATGAACACTGAAGCTTTCTTT. Translated: CASIPYMNTEAFF.

The chain employs TRBV11-2 and TRBJ2-1, with 14 bases fitting TRBD2. Per the germline V gene, CDR1 is SGHAT and CDR2 is FQNNGV. V lost 0 bases, J lost 9 bases, and 7 bases stayed unmatched. This CDR3 spans 17 amino acids. Here the CDR3 DNA reads TGTGCCAGCAGCTTAGATCTGGGACTAGCGGGAGTTTCTGAGCAGTTCTTC. It encodes CASSLDLGLAGVSEQFF.

This clonotype is a singleton in its sample. The CDR3, as DNA: TGTGCCAGCAGCCCTCGGGCGGAGGGGGGTTACGAGCAGTACTTC. This codes for CASSPRAEGGYEQYF. The V call is TRBV27, the J call TRBJ2-7; perhaps D is TRBD1 or TRBD2 (6 bases each). CDR1 and CDR2 from the germline V gene are MNHEY and SMNVEV (reference sequence). V lost 6 bases and J lost 4, with 19 bases in between. The CDR3 runs 15 residues.

V and J are TRBV2 and TRBJ2-5; D might be TRBD2 (5 bases). This CDR3 has 14 residues. The V end lost 6 bases, the J end lost 1 base, and 12 bases lay between the germline ends. The germline V gene has CDR1 SNHLY and CDR2 FYNNEI. This CDR3 reads CASRASLRQETQYF. The CDR3 nucleotides are TGTGCCAGCAGGGCTAGCCTCCGCCAAGAGACCCAGTACTTC.

The rearrangement links TRBV20-1 to TRBJ1-5; D gene uncertain. The length of the CDR3 is 12 residues. Per the germline V gene, CDR1 is DFQATT and CDR2 is SNEGSKA (reference sequence). V lost 0 bases to trimming and J lost 5 bases, with 5 bases between them. The CDR3 sequence: CSAREPDQPQHF. Here the CDR3 DNA reads TGCAGTGCTAGAGAACCAGATCAGCCCCAGCATTTT.

The rearrangement joins TRBV3-1 to TRBJ1-1; D gene uncertain. The V and J ends lost 3 bases and 11 bases respectively, with 7 bases between them. The CDR3 consists of 10 residues. CDR1 is LGHDT and CDR2 is YNNKEL in the germline V gene (reference sequence). CDR3 in DNA: TGTGCCAGCAGCCAGACGGAGGCTTTCTTT. Its translation is CASSQTEAFF. Full variable domain (remainder filled in from reference TRBV3-1 and TRBJ1-1): DTAVSQTPKYLVTQMGNDKSIKCEQNLGHDTMYWYKQDSKKFLKIMFSYNNKELIINETVPNRFSPKSPDKAHLNLHINSLELGDSAVYFCASSQTEAFFGQGTRLTVV.

The V and J genes are TRBV6-2 or TRBV6-3 and TRBJ2-2, with 8 bases matching TRBD1. The length of the CDR3 is 16 residues. The germline gives CDR1 MNHEY, CDR2 SVGEGT. J was trimmed by 4 bases and V by 4 bases; bases with no gene match: 8. DNA of the CDR3: TGTGCCAGCAGTTTCCAGGGGGCGAGGCTCACCGGGGAGCTGTTTTTT. Its translation: CASSFQGARLTGELFF.

The chain employs TRBV6-5 and TRBJ1-4, with TRBD1 as a possible D gene (6 bases). The CDR3 length is 15 residues. V was shortened by 0 bases and J by 7 bases, with 12 bases between the two germline ends. Germline lookup yields CDR1 MNHEY and CDR2 SVGAGI. CDR3 in amino acids: CASSYSRGDGEKLFF. The CDR3 bases are TGTGCCAGCAGTTACTCAAGGGGGGATGGTGAAAAACTGTTTTTT.